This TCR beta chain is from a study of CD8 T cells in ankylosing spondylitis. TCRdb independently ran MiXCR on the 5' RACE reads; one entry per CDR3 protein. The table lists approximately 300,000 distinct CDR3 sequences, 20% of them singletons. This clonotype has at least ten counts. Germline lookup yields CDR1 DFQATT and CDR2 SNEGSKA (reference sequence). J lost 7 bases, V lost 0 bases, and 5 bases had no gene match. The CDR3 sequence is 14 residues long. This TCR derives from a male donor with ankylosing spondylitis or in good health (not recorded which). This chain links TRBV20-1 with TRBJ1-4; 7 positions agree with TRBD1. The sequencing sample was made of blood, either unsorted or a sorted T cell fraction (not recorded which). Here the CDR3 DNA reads TGCAGTGCTAGAGAGACAGGGAATAGTGAAAAACTGTTTTTT. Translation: CSARETGNSEKLFF.